This entry describes one T cell receptor beta chain. The data were taken from a study of blood T cell repertoires in COVID-19. Study in general: Some COVID-19 samples were acute and others convalescent; all came from the United States, Italy and Spain. T cells, B-cell-depleted T cells, or PBMCs provided the cDNA or gDNA that served as material.

The CDR3 has 14 amino acids. Trimming removed 4 bases from V and 6 bases from J; junction bases left unmatched: 4. Germline CDR1 and CDR2: SNHLY and FYNNEI. Per the authors' pipeline: Amplifying reference gene primers gave estimates of nucleated cell counts. This table comes from immunoSEQ multiplex PCR, and its TCRdb copy is limited to in-frame clones, with some not included. V and J calls and clone size are copied from that table; D and trimming were computed from the DNA. This sample yields approximately 260,000 clones, of which roughly 80% are seen a single time; roughly 4.5% belongs to the top ten.

Input material: peripheral blood. The TCR comes from a man aged 55 to 69 who had recovered from COVID-19. The V gene is TRBV2, the J gene TRBJ2-1; 9 bases fit TRBD2. The CDR3 sequence: CASSVSGSINEQFF. CDR3 sequence (DNA): TGTGCCAGCAGTGTTAGCGGGAGCATCAATGAGCAGTTCTTC.